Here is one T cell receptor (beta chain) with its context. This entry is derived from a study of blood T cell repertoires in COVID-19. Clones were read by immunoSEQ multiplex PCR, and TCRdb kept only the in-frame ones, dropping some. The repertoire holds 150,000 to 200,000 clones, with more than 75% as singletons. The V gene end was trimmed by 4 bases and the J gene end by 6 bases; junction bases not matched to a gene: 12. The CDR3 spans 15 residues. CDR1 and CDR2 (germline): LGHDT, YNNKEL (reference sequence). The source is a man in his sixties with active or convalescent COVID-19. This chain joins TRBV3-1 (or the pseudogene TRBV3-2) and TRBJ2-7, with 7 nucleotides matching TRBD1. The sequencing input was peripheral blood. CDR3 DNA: TGTGCCAGCAGCCCTAGACAGGGAGCCCCCTTCGAGCAGTACTTC. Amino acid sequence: CASSPRQGAPFEQYF.